This TCR beta chain was sequenced during a study of blood T cell repertoires in COVID-19. The J segment lost 0 bases and the V segment lost 4 bases, leaving 5 bases of the junction unmatched. In germline, CDR1 is SGHRS, CDR2 YFSETQ. This CDR3 spans 15 amino acids. Here immunoSEQ multiplex PCR was the method, and the copy in TCRdb shows in-frame clones only, minus some. This sample yields some 100,000 clones, of which 88% are seen a single time; 4.5% to 5.5% belongs to the top ten. The specimen was peripheral blood. The sequence was collected from an elderly woman with active COVID-19. J is TRBJ2-3 and V is TRBV5-1, with 7 bases that match TRBD1. The CDR3 DNA reads TGCGCCAGCAGCCCGCAGGGGGTTAGCACAGATACGCAGTATTTT. This encodes CASSPQGVSTDTQYF.